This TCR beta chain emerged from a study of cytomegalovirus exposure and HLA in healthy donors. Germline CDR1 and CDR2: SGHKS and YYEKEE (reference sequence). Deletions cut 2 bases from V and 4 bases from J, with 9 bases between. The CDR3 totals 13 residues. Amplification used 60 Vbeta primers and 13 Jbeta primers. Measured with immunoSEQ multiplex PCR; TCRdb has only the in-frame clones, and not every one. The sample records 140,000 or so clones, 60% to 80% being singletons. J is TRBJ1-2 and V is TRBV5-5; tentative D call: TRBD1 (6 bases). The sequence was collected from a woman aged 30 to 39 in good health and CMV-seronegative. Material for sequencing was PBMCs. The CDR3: CASSFGTRYGYTF. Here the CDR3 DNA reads TGTGCCAGCAGCTTCGGGACACGCTATGGCTACACCTTC.